A selection of T cell receptor beta chains follows, all from one sample in a study of T cell repertoires in cytomegalovirus infection. Their cognate antigens are unknown. TCRdb analysed the reads with MiXCR anew, one entry per CDR3 protein. Here the sample spans about 920,000 distinct CDR3 sequences, around 30% being singletons. The sample in question was cultured CD8+ T cells from PBMCs, obtained from culture after CMV antigen stimulation. The receptors derive from a human donor in good health (CMV status not recorded). Some clones in this sample may be carry-over from other donors' samples. Each CDR3 is given with its conserved first and last residue. A D gene is named only where the DNA matches it firmly. Clone sizes are given selectively: once, few, many, or a class where the clone is expanded.

V: TRBV7-6
J: TRBJ2-3
size: few
D: NA
CDR3: CASSPLVGGQTDTQYF
DNA: TGTGCCAGCAGTCCCTTGGTGGGGGGGCAGACAGATACGCAGTATTTT

V: TRBV12-3/TRBV12-4
J: TRBJ1-5
size: NA
D: TRBD1
CDR3: CASSYRGGNQPQLF
DNA: TGTGCCAGCAGCTACAGGGGCGGCAATCAGCCCCAGCTTTTT

V: TRBV7-2
J: TRBJ1-5
size: many
D: NA
CDR3: CASSLVDRYNQPQHF
DNA: TGTGCCAGCAGCTTAGTCGATAGATACAATCAGCCCCAGCATTTT

V: TRBV27
J: TRBJ2-5
size: NA
D: NA
CDR3: CASSSISGGLKETQYF
DNA: TGTGCCAGCAGTTCGATTTCAGGGGGGTTGAAAGAGACCCAGTACTTC

V: TRBV7-9
J: TRBJ2-5
size: many
D: TRBD2
CDR3: CASSLGTSGTLQETQYF
DNA: TGTGCCAGCAGCTTAGGGACTAGCGGCACCCTTCAAGAGACCCAGTACTTC

V: TRBV12-3/TRBV12-4
J: TRBJ2-1
size: NA
D: TRBD2
CDR3: CASSLRRLAGKEEQFF
DNA: TGTGCCAGCAGTTTACGGCGACTAGCGGGGAAGGAAGAGCAGTTCTTC

V: TRBV7-9
J: TRBJ2-5
size: few
D: NA
CDR3: CASSFWGHSYQETQYF
DNA: TGTGCCAGCAGCTTCTGGGGACACAGCTACCAAGAGACCCAGTACTTC

V: TRBV14
J: TRBJ2-1
size: few
D: NA
CDR3: CASSHVTGHEQFF
DNA: TGTGCCAGCAGCCACGTTACAGGGCATGAGCAGTTCTTC

V: TRBV7-2
J: TRBJ1-5
size: NA
D: NA
CDR3: CASSLNKRLQPQHF
DNA: TGTGCCAGCAGCTTAAACAAAAGGCTTCAGCCCCAGCATTTT

V: TRBV24-1
J: TRBJ1-1
size: NA
D: NA
CDR3: CATSEGHGNTEAFF
DNA: TGTGCCACCAGTGAGGGCCACGGGAACACTGAAGCTTTCTTT

V: TRBV27
J: TRBJ2-7
size: NA
D: NA
CDR3: CASSLGRNSYEQYF
DNA: TGTGCCAGCAGTTTGGGACGGAACTCCTACGAGCAGTACTTC

V: TRBV10-3
J: TRBJ2-4
size: NA
D: NA
CDR3: CASGGEESKNIQYF
DNA: TGTGCCTCGGGCGGGGAAGAGAGCAAAAACATTCAGTACTTC

V: TRBV6-6
J: TRBJ1-4
size: few
D: NA
CDR3: CASSFGSREKLFF
DNA: TGTGCCAGCAGTTTCGGGTCTAGGGAAAAACTGTTTTTT

V: TRBV7-8
J: TRBJ2-1
size: many
D: NA
CDR3: CASSFTGNSYNEQFF
DNA: TGTGCCAGCAGCTTCACAGGGAACTCCTACAATGAGCAGTTCTTC

V: TRBV7-9
J: TRBJ2-7
size: NA
D: NA
CDR3: CASSLATGGRTYEQYF
DNA: TGTGCCAGCAGCTTAGCTACAGGAGGGAGAACCTACGAGCAGTACTTC

V: TRBV19
J: TRBJ1-2
size: few
D: NA
CDR3: CASSIIHPANYGYTF
DNA: TGTGCCAGTAGTATTATTCATCCAGCTAACTATGGCTACACCTTC

V: TRBV7-3
J: TRBJ2-1
size: NA
D: TRBD2
CDR3: CASRSSGGVDNEQFF
DNA: TGTGCCAGCAGGTCCAGCGGGGGGGTTGACAATGAGCAGTTCTTC

V: TRBV14
J: TRBJ2-7
size: few
D: NA
CDR3: CASSLQGSHEQYF
DNA: TGTGCCAGCAGCCTACAGGGATCCCACGAGCAGTACTTC

V: TRBV6-5
J: TRBJ2-7
size: few
D: NA
CDR3: CASSSTGFYEQYF
DNA: TGTGCCAGCAGTAGCACAGGATTCTACGAGCAGTACTTC

V: TRBV7-2
J: TRBJ1-5
size: many
D: TRBD1
CDR3: CASSSVGQHNQPQHF
DNA: TGTGCCAGCAGCTCGGTGGGACAGCACAATCAGCCCCAGCATTTT

V: TRBV7-6
J: TRBJ2-1
size: many
D: NA
CDR3: CASSLISAALSSYNEQFF
DNA: TGTGCCAGCAGCTTAATCTCGGCTGCCCTGAGCTCCTACAATGAGCAGTTCTTC

V: TRBV27
J: TRBJ2-1
size: NA
D: TRBD2
CDR3: CASSPGGAGVSSYNEQFF
DNA: TGTGCCAGCAGCCCCGGAGGGGCGGGGGTCAGCTCCTACAATGAGCAGTTCTTC

V: TRBV5-3
J: TRBJ2-3
size: NA
D: NA
CDR3: CASSPAPGAGTDTQYF
DNA: TGTGCCAGCAGCCCTGCTCCAGGGGCGGGTACAGATACGCAGTATTTT

V: TRBV28
J: TRBJ2-2
size: NA
D: TRBD1
CDR3: CASSLGQGWLPGELFF
DNA: TGTGCCAGCAGTTTGGGACAGGGTTGGTTGCCCGGGGAGCTGTTTTTT

V: TRBV15
J: TRBJ1-4
size: NA
D: NA
CDR3: CATSASGPRLATNEKLFF
DNA: TGTGCCACCAGCGCGTCCGGCCCCAGACTTGCAACTAATGAAAAACTGTTTTTT

V: TRBV6-5
J: TRBJ2-2
size: NA
D: TRBD2
CDR3: CASSYWTSGTGELFF
DNA: TGTGCCAGCAGTTACTGGACTAGCGGTACCGGGGAGCTGTTTTTT

V: TRBV7-2
J: TRBJ1-1
size: NA
D: NA
CDR3: CASSLNPTAEAFF
DNA: TGTGCCAGCAGCTTAAATCCGACAGCCGAAGCTTTCTTT

V: TRBV19
J: TRBJ1-4
size: few
D: NA
CDR3: CASSMYTTGEAEKLFF
DNA: TGTGCCAGTAGTATGTATACAACAGGAGAAGCTGAAAAACTGTTTTTT

V: TRBV5-1
J: TRBJ2-1
size: NA
D: TRBD2
CDR3: CASSFWTSGGAIDNEQFF
DNA: TGCGCCAGCAGCTTTTGGACTAGCGGGGGGGCCATAGATAATGAGCAGTTCTTC

V: TRBV6-5
J: TRBJ2-3
size: NA
D: TRBD1
CDR3: CASSTRTGIDATWDTQYF
DNA: TGTGCCAGCAGTACCCGGACAGGGATAGACGCAACATGGGATACGCAGTATTTT

V: TRBV18
J: TRBJ1-2
size: NA
D: NA
CDR3: CASSPGGLDRINYGYTF
DNA: TGTGCCAGCTCACCAGGCGGGTTGGACAGAATTAACTATGGCTACACCTTC

V: TRBV4-1
J: TRBJ1-1
size: NA
D: NA
CDR3: CASSQVRGFMNTEAFF
DNA: TGCGCCAGCAGCCAAGTCAGGGGATTTATGAACACTGAAGCTTTCTTT

V: TRBV20-1
J: TRBJ1-3
size: NA
D: NA
CDR3: CSVRDSRSKFVDPSGNTIYF
DNA: TGCAGTGTTAGAGATTCCCGGTCCAAATTTGTCGACCCCTCTGGAAACACCATATATTTT

V: TRBV7-2
J: TRBJ1-3
size: many
D: NA
CDR3: CASSSDLNSGNTIYF
DNA: TGTGCCAGCAGCTCGGACTTGAACTCTGGAAACACCATATATTTT

V: TRBV6-5
J: TRBJ2-1
size: NA
D: TRBD2
CDR3: CASSYSGGAAYNEQFF
DNA: TGTGCCAGCAGTTACAGCGGGGGGGCCGCCTACAATGAGCAGTTCTTC

V: TRBV6-2/TRBV6-3
J: TRBJ1-1
size: NA
D: NA
CDR3: CASSVSGVSEAFF
DNA: TGTGCCAGCAGTGTCTCAGGGGTATCTGAAGCTTTCTTT

V: TRBV6-8
J: TRBJ2-7
size: NA
D: NA
CDR3: CASNFLGEQYF
DNA: TGTGCCAGCAACTTCCTGGGCGAGCAGTACTTC

V: TRBV14
J: TRBJ2-4
size: few
D: NA
CDR3: CASSQDHPRLAKNIQYF
DNA: TGTGCCAGCAGCCAAGATCATCCGCGACTAGCCAAAAACATTCAGTACTTC

V: TRBV7-2
J: TRBJ1-2
size: many
D: NA
CDR3: CASSLSREVNTF
DNA: TGTGCCAGCAGCTTATCCAGGGAAGTAAACACCTTC

V: TRBV12-5
J: TRBJ1-1
size: NA
D: NA
CDR3: CASGPGRTSTEAFF
DNA: TGTGCTAGTGGTCCCGGGAGGACTTCCACTGAAGCTTTCTTT

V: TRBV6-5
J: TRBJ2-7
size: NA
D: NA
CDR3: CASSLTAAGTVLYEQYF
DNA: TGTGCCAGCAGCCTAACCGCAGCCGGGACGGTACTCTACGAGCAGTACTTC

V: TRBV2
J: TRBJ2-1
size: NA
D: NA
CDR3: CASRKVAGNNEQFF
DNA: TGTGCCAGCAGAAAAGTCGCCGGCAACAATGAGCAGTTCTTC

V: TRBV7-8
J: TRBJ2-2
size: many
D: NA
CDR3: CASSIRGLYTGELFF
DNA: TGTGCCAGCAGCATAAGGGGACTCTACACCGGGGAGCTGTTTTTT

V: TRBV6-4
J: TRBJ2-1
size: few
D: NA
CDR3: CASSRDGEQFF
DNA: TGTGCCAGCAGTAGGGACGGTGAGCAGTTCTTC

V: TRBV20-1
J: TRBJ1-4
size: once
D: NA
CDR3: CSARDRGGRSEKLFF
DNA: TGCAGTGCTAGAGATCGTGGGGGCCGGTCGGAAAAACTGTTTTTT